This is a list of T cell receptor beta chains from one sample in a study of beta chain features in type 1 diabetes. Measured with immunoSEQ multiplex PCR; TCRdb has only the in-frame clones, and not every one. The table lists about 220,000 clones, roughly 10% of them singletons. The sequenced material came from central memory CD4+ T cells from blood. These receptors came from a man younger than 35 in good health. The CDR3 runs from the conserved cysteine through the conserved F or W. D genes are given only for firm matches. Clone size appears in some rows only: once, few, many, or a class for an expanded clone.

abundance,d_gene,v_gene,j_gene,CDR3nt,CDR3aa
-,-,TRBV29-1,TRBJ1-2,TGCAGCGTTGATTCCGGTTACACCTTC,CSVDSGYTF
-,-,TRBV30,TRBJ2-5,TGTGCCTGGAGTCCCAGAATCCAAGAGACCCAGTACTTC,CAWSPRIQETQYF
few,-,TRBV2,TRBJ2-7,TGTGCCAGCGGCACCGGGACCCAAAAGGCCGAGCAGTACTTC,CASGTGTQKAEQYF
few,-,TRBV5-1,TRBJ2-1,TGCGCCAGCAGCTCTTTGACAGGTTTCTCCAATGAGCAGTTCTTC,CASSSLTGFSNEQFF
many,-,TRBV28,TRBJ2-5,TGTGCCAGCAGCGGGACTCGAGAGGAGACCCAGTACTTC,CASSGTREETQYF
-,-,TRBV7-7,TRBJ2-1,TGTGCTAGCAGCTTAGGGACTTACAATGAGCAGTTCTTC,CASSLGTYNEQFF
many,TRBD1,TRBV25-1,TRBJ1-1,TGTGCCAGCAGTGACCAATACAGGGGAACTGAAGCTTTCTTT,CASSDQYRGTEAFF
-,-,TRBV27,TRBJ2-7,TGTGCCAGCAGTTTCGGACAAAATACCTACGAGCAGTACTTC,CASSFGQNTYEQYF
many,-,TRBV7-6,TRBJ2-2,TGTGCCAGCAGGGACAGCACCGGGGAGCTGTTTTTT,CASRDSTGELFF
-,-,TRBV19,TRBJ2-1,TGTGCCAGTAGCCAGGGGATCCAGGGAAGGGCGCTCTTC,CASSQGIQGRALF
-,TRBD2,TRBV18,TRBJ2-5,TGTGCCAGCTCCCAAGGACTAGCGGGGTTCCAAGAGACCCAGTACTTC,CASSQGLAGFQETQYF
-,TRBD1,TRBV7-2,TRBJ2-3,TGTGCCAGCAGCTTAGGTGGACAGGGGGCTTCGTTCACAGATACGCAGTATTTT,CASSLGGQGASFTDTQYF
many,-,TRBV7-9,TRBJ2-7,TGTGCCAGCAGCTTTTCTAGCTCCTACGAGCAGTACTTC,CASSFSSSYEQYF
-,-,TRBV15,TRBJ2-7,TGTGCCACCAGCAGAGAGGGGTTTCTCGAGCAGTACTTC,CATSREGFLEQYF
few,-,TRBV7-8,TRBJ2-1,TGTGCCAGCAGCCCATACAAAGGATCCTACAATGAGCAGTTCTTC,CASSPYKGSYNEQFF
-,TRBD2,TRBV2,TRBJ2-1,TGTGCCAGCAGTGAAGGCTTAGCGGGGGCTTTGGATGAGCAGTTCTTC,CASSEGLAGALDEQFF
few,-,TRBV30,TRBJ2-7,TGTGCCTGGAGTGTAGGTGGCGAGCTTTACGAGCAGTACTTC,CAWSVGGELYEQYF
few,TRBD1,TRBV30,TRBJ2-7,TGTGCCTGGACTGGACAGGGATACGAGCAGTACTTC,CAWTGQGYEQYF
many,-,TRBV7-9,TRBJ2-1,TGTGCCAGCAGCTCCCGGATTGACAATGAGCAGTTCTTC,CASSSRIDNEQFF
few,-,TRBV7-9,TRBJ1-1,TGTGCCAGCAGCTTAACGGGAGGGAACACTGAAGCTTTCTTT,CASSLTGGNTEAFF
-,-,TRBV30,TRBJ1-1,TGTGCCTGGAGTGTCGACATCATGAACACTGAAGCTTTCTTT,CAWSVDIMNTEAFF
-,-,TRBV7-2,TRBJ2-3,TGTGCCAGCAGTGACAGCCTACAAGATACGCAGTATTTT,CASSDSLQDTQYF
few,TRBD1,TRBV28,TRBJ1-2,TGTGCCAGCAGGGACAGGGGTAACTATGGCTACACCTTC,CASRDRGNYGYTF
many,-,TRBV6-6,TRBJ2-7,TGTGCCAGCAGTCACAGCAGCGCGTACTACGAGCAGTACTTC,CASSHSSAYYEQYF
many,-,TRBV6-6,TRBJ2-3,TGTGCCAGCACCCAAGGACATAACACAGATACGCAGTATTTT,CASTQGHNTDTQYF
few,-,TRBV6-6,TRBJ1-5,TGTGCCAGCAGCCCCCAGGACCTAGGGGGCAATCAGCCCCAGCATTTT,CASSPQDLGGNQPQHF
-,-,TRBV14,TRBJ2-2,TGTGCCAGCAGCCAAGATTTTGGGGGAACCACCGGGGAGCTGTTTTTT,CASSQDFGGTTGELFF
few,TRBD2,TRBV2,TRBJ2-5,TGTGCCAGCAGGAGACTAGCGGGAGTGGAGACCCAGTACTTC,CASRRLAGVETQYF
once,-,TRBV7-8,TRBJ2-1,TGTGCCAGCAGGAGAGCCGGGGCTGACAATGAGCAGTTCTTC,CASRRAGADNEQFF
-,-,TRBV5-4,TRBJ2-5,TGTGCCAGCGCCCCAGGGGGGGAGACCCAGTACTTC,CASAPGGETQYF
few,TRBD2,TRBV7-8,TRBJ2-3,TGTGCCAGCAGCTTAGGGCCATGGAGCGGGGGCAGGCAGTATTTT,CASSLGPWSGGRQYF
-,-,TRBV9,TRBJ1-1,TGTGCCAGCAGCGCTGGGGCCACTGAAGCTTTCTTT,CASSAGATEAFF
-,-,TRBV7-9,TRBJ2-7,TGTGCCAGCAGCTTTGCCAGTTACTACGAGCAGTACTTC,CASSFASYYEQYF
many,-,TRBV11-2,TRBJ1-5,TGTGCCAGCAGCCCGAACGTCAATCAGCCCCAGCATTTT,CASSPNVNQPQHF
few,-,TRBV11-3,TRBJ2-1,TGTGCCAGCAGCATAAAGGTAGCTAGCGAGTACAATGAGCAGTTCTTC,CASSIKVASEYNEQFF
many,TRBD1,TRBV15,TRBJ2-1,TGTGCCACCAGCAGAGGCCACGCGGCAGGGGGACACAATGAGCAGTTCTTC,CATSRGHAAGGHNEQFF
few,TRBD1,TRBV6-5,TRBJ2-7,TGTGCCAGCAGTTACCACAGGGGTGCCTACGAGCAGTACTTC,CASSYHRGAYEQYF
few,-,TRBV30,TRBJ1-3,TGTGCCGGCTTTGAAGTTGGAAACACCATATATTTT,CAGFEVGNTIYF
-,-,TRBV4-1,TRBJ1-1,TGCGCCAGCAGCCACCCAGGGGTGACTGAAGCTTTCTTT,CASSHPGVTEAFF
few,TRBD2,TRBV9,TRBJ2-3,TGTGCCAGCAGCGTAGGTCAGCGGGAGGGAGATACGCAGTATTTT,CASSVGQREGDTQYF
few,-,TRBV7-9,TRBJ2-5,TGTGCCAGCAGCTTACGAGGGTCGGGGGAGACCCAGTACTTC,CASSLRGSGETQYF
many,-,TRBV15,TRBJ2-5,TGTGCCACCAGCAGAGGACAGGAGCGGACCCAGTACTTC,CATSRGQERTQYF
few,-,TRBV29-1,TRBJ1-1,TGCAGCGTTGCTAGGGGACGGGGAATGAACACTGAAGCTTTCTTT,CSVARGRGMNTEAFF
few,-,TRBV18,TRBJ2-3,TGTGCCAGCTCACCACCGAGCACAGATACGCAGTATTTT,CASSPPSTDTQYF
few,-,TRBV7-2,TRBJ2-7,TGTGCCAGCAGCTTAGCGCGGCTATCCTACGAGCAGTACTTC,CASSLARLSYEQYF
-,TRBD1,TRBV5-4,TRBJ2-4,TGTGCCAGCAGCCAAGTTAGGACAGGGGGAAGCATTCAGTACTTC,CASSQVRTGGSIQYF
few,TRBD2,TRBV28,TRBJ2-3,TGTGCCAGCAGGTCGGGACTAGCCGCCCGCACGCAGTATTTT,CASRSGLAARTQYF
few,-,TRBV5-1,TRBJ2-2,TGCGCCAGCAGCTCCAACCTGGAGAGGGAGCTGTTTTTT,CASSSNLERELFF
many,TRBD2,TRBV4-1,TRBJ2-3,TGCGCCAGCAGCCAAGCCGGTGGGGGGGGCACAGATACGCAGTATTTT,CASSQAGGGGTDTQYF
-,TRBD2,TRBV4-3,TRBJ2-3,TGCGCCAGCAGCCTTAGCGGGAGCGGGGGAGTTACGCAGTATTTT,CASSLSGSGGVTQYF
few,-,TRBV7-2,TRBJ2-5,TGTGCCAGCAGCGCGACGGGGACCCAAGAGACCCAGTACTTC,CASSATGTQETQYF
-,-,TRBV9,TRBJ2-3,TGTGCCAGCAGCCGGGACGGGACAGATACGCAGTATTTT,CASSRDGTDTQYF
-,-,TRBV5-8,TRBJ1-4,TGTGCCAGCAGCTCCGGAGGAAAACTGTTTTTT,CASSSGGKLFF
-,-,TRBV28,TRBJ2-1,TGTGCCAGCAGTTTCCTCGCAGGGGACTCCTACAATGAGCAGTTCTTC,CASSFLAGDSYNEQFF
-,-,TRBV7-2,TRBJ2-4,TGTGCCAGCAGCGTTGGTACGGCGGGCCAAAACATTCAGTACTTC,CASSVGTAGQNIQYF